One sample yielded the 4 T cell receptor beta chains listed below, sequenced in a study of post-analysis software for immune sequencing data. Study outcomes and limitations: TRBV5-6, TRBV5-1 and TRBV20-1 were among 4 or 5 TRBV segments more frequent in patients than controls.

Included in the TCR beta cDNA libraries were unique molecular identifiers. TCRdb re-called the PCR reads with MiXCR, one entry per CDR3 protein. The repertoire holds hundreds of thousands of distinct CDR3 sequences, 30% seen once, with more than 0.45% in the top ten. No antigen has been identified for these receptors. The specimen sequenced was blood. The receptors were sampled from a girl aged 10 to 17 with multiple sclerosis.

This sequence joins TRBV28 and TRBJ2-2, with 7 positions matching TRBD1. Germline CDR1 MDHEN, CDR2 SYDVKM. CDR3 size: 17 residues. V lost 7 bases, J lost 2 bases, and 13 bases stayed unmatched. CDR3 nucleotides: TGTGCCAGCATGGGATTAGGGACAGCAAAAAACACCGGGGAGCTGTTTTTT. Its protein product is CASMGLGTAKNTGELFF.

The rearrangement links TRBV11-3 to TRBJ2-1, with D perhaps TRBD1 or TRBD2 (5 bases each). The CDR3 has 13 residues. In germline, CDR1 is SGHNT, CDR2 YENEEA. The V end was cut by 4 bases, the J end by 8 bases, with 12 bases between. CDR3 sequence reads: CASSSGTRDEQFF. In DNA form, the CDR3 reads TGTGCCAGCAGCTCGGGGACCCGGGATGAGCAGTTCTTC.

The rearrangement joins TRBV5-1 to TRBJ2-1, with D perhaps TRBD1 or TRBD2 (5 bases each). This CDR3 has 13 amino acids. CDR1 and CDR2 (germline): SGHRS, YFSETQ. V was trimmed by 0 bases and J by 13 bases, leaving 14 bases between them. This CDR3 is CASSLDPGPRQFF. CDR3 DNA sequence: TGCGCCAGCAGCTTGGACCCGGGACCTAGACAGTTCTTC.

V and J are TRBV12-3 or TRBV12-4 and TRBJ2-6; 11 bases align to TRBD1. CDR3 length: 19 residues. Trimming removed 3 bases from V and 0 bases from J; junction bases left unmatched: 7. This CDR3 is CASSFPEGTGGSGANVLTF. DNA for the CDR3: TGTGCCAGCAGTTTCCCCGAGGGGACAGGGGGCTCTGGGGCCAACGTCCTGACTTTC.